This T cell receptor (beta chain) was identified in a study of cytomegalovirus exposure and HLA in healthy donors. Looking at the study overall: In an earlier analysis, around 120 million unique TCR beta sequences were found from approximately 190 million T cells.

The PCR employed 60 Vbeta primers together with 13 Jbeta primers. Some clones are missing from TCRdb's copy, which holds only in-frame ones; the method was immunoSEQ multiplex PCR. The sample yields around 80,000 clones, about 78% seen once. V dropped 4 bases and J dropped 6 bases, with 13 bases sitting between them. The CDR3 runs to 14 residues. The germline gives CDR1 SGHNT, CDR2 YYREEE (reference sequence). Sequencing was performed on PBMCs. The sequence was obtained from a young man in good health and CMV-seropositive. The V gene is TRBV5-4, the J gene TRBJ2-2, with D perhaps TRBD1 (6 bases). In nucleotides, the CDR3 is TGTGCCAGCAGCCCTGTAAAGGGGGCCGGGGAGCTGTTTTTT. It encodes CASSPVKGAGELFF.